Here is one T cell receptor beta chain with its context. Authors' processing steps: Amplified reference gene primers provided the basis for estimating nucleated cell counts. Measured with immunoSEQ multiplex PCR; TCRdb has only the in-frame clones, and not every one. V and J calls plus clone size are reproduced from that table; the DNA served to infer D and trimming. Altogether a few hundred thousand clones are present, around 88% being singletons, with the ten largest covering roughly 7%. This entry comes from a study of blood T cell repertoires in COVID-19. About the research overall: Both acute and convalescent COVID-19 samples were obtained from the United States, Italy and Spain. Sample material is recorded as cDNA or gDNA derived from T cells, B-cell-depleted T cells, or PBMCs.

This CDR3 is built from 15 residues. Looked up from germline, CDR1 is ENHRY and CDR2 is SYGVKD. The V gene end was trimmed by 4 bases and the J gene end by 4 bases; junction bases not matched to a gene: 8. The material sequenced was peripheral blood. This sequence joins TRBV10-3 and TRBJ1-1; 8 nucleotides align to TRBD1. This receptor was identified in a woman aged 25 to 39 who had recovered from COVID-19. The CDR3 coding sequence is TGTGCCATCAGTGGGGCCAGGGGGCAGAGCACTGAAGCTTTCTTT. Protein: CAISGARGQSTEAFF.